These 21 T cell receptor beta chains share one sample of origin, sequenced in a study of T cells in Graves' hyperthyroidism and ophthalmopathy. The CDR3 regions of TCR beta were amplified from RNA transcripts. Initially, a first-round RT-PCR of the TCR CDR3 employed the HTBI primer set. TCRdb re-derived calls from the multiplex PCR reads in MiXCR, one entry per CDR3 protein. The repertoire consists of approximately 530,000 distinct CDR3 sequences, with approximately 15% occurring once and the leading ten covering about 20%. The specimen sequenced was blood. Receptor source: a woman between 18 and 29 years old with Graves' hyperthyroidism.

This clonotype was counted ten times or more. CDR3 loop: CASTLGRRGRVGDTQYF. The DNA for the CDR3 is TGTGCCAGCACCCTTGGCCGCAGGGGGCGAGTTGGGGATACGCAGTATTTT. The J gene is TRBJ2-3, the V gene TRBV5-8, with 8 bases fitting TRBD1. Germline V gives CDR1 SGHTS, CDR2 YDEGEE. CDR3 size: 17 residues. With V trimmed by 6 bases and J by 6 bases, 18 bases remained unmatched.

This clonotype was seen more than once but under ten times. V usage is TRBV7-7 and J usage is TRBJ2-3, with D unclear. V gave up 5 bases and J gave up 2 bases, with 14 bases separating them. Germline CDR1 reads SSHAT; CDR2 reads FNYEAQ (reference sequence). CDR3 length equals 15 residues. This chain's CDR3 is CASSPEASVTDTQYF. CDR3 nucleotides: TGTGCCAGCAGCCCAGAAGCGAGCGTCACAGATACGCAGTATTTT.

The gene calls are TRBV7-3 and TRBJ2-7, with D perhaps matching TRBD1 or TRBD2 (5 bases each). This CDR3 contains 16 residues. Germline V gene data show CDR1 as SGHTA and CDR2 as FQGTGA. V shed 5 bases and J shed 3 bases, with 20 bases lying between them. The CDR3 nucleotides read TGTGCCAGCAGCGGGACCCCGGGATTTAATTACTACGAGCAGTACTTC. Translating it yields CASSGTPGFNYYEQYF.

The chain has TRBV12-5 and TRBJ1-2; D is ambiguous. Germline CDR1 LGHNT, CDR2 FRNRAP. This CDR3 comprises 12 residues. V lost 2 bases to trimming and J lost 8 bases, with 9 bases between them. The CDR3 here is CASGLTNGGYTF. The CDR3 coding sequence is TGTGCTAGTGGTTTGACAAACGGGGGCTACACCTTC.

This clonotype was observed a handful of times. This chain connects TRBV3-1 to TRBJ2-2; 10 positions agree with TRBD1. Germline V lookup: CDR1 LGHDT, CDR2 YNNKEL (reference sequence). The CDR3 loop spans 16 amino acids. The trim removed 4 bases at V and 7 bases at J, leaving 9 bases unmatched. CDR3 nucleotide sequence: TGTGCCAGCAGCCCAGGGACAGGGGCTCGTGGCGGGGAGCTGTTTTTT. It encodes CASSPGTGARGGELFF. The entire variable domain, with the rest obtained from reference TRBV3-1 and TRBJ2-2, is as follows: DTAVSQTPKYLVTQMGNDKSIKCEQNLGHDTMYWYKQDSKKFLKIMFSYNNKELIINETVPNRFSPKSPDKAHLNLHINSLELGDSAVYFCASSPGTGARGGELFFGEGSRLTVL.

The rearrangement uses TRBV4-3 and TRBJ2-7, with 11 bases lining up with TRBD2. V lost 4 bases to trimming and J lost 4 bases; unmatched junction nucleotides: 9. Looked up from germline, CDR1 is LGHNA and CDR2 is YSLEER. The CDR3 is 16 amino acids. This chain's CDR3 is CASSLRLAGISYEQYF. As DNA, the CDR3 is TGCGCCAGCAGCCTTCGACTAGCGGGAATTTCGTACGAGCAGTACTTC.

This clonotype has at least ten counts. The chain uses TRBV3-1 and TRBJ2-7; D unclear. From germline, CDR1 is LGHDT and CDR2 YNNKEL (reference sequence). CDR3 size: 12 residues. The V and J ends lost 1 base and 3 bases respectively, with 4 bases between them. The CDR3 sequence: CASSQGFYEQYF. The CDR3 nucleotides are TGTGCCAGCAGCCAAGGCTTCTACGAGCAGTACTTC.

The rearrangement joins TRBV6-1 to TRBJ2-7, with D perhaps being TRBD1 or TRBD2 (5 bases each). V was pared by 5 bases and J by 0 bases, with 14 bases between. This CDR3 spans 15 amino acids. Germline V gives CDR1 MNHNS, CDR2 SASEGT. The CDR3 loop reads CASSSDGASSYEQYF. The CDR3 DNA reads as TGTGCCAGCAGTTCCGACGGGGCTAGCTCCTACGAGCAGTACTTC.

Worth noting for this clonotype: It may be a read error: a sequence one base away is much more abundant. This chain links TRBV12-5 with TRBJ1-1, with a tentative D call TRBD1 (5 bases). The CDR3 is 12 amino acids. V was shortened by 6 bases and J by 8 bases, with 13 bases between the two germline ends. The germline V gene encodes CDR1 LGHNT and CDR2 FRNRAP. The CDR3 nucleotides read TGTGCTAGTGGACCATGGACAAGAGAAGCTTTCTTT. Translation: CASGPWTREAFF.

This chain connects TRBV30 to TRBJ1-1; D is possibly TRBD1 (5 bases). V lost 2 bases and J lost 10, with 8 bases in between. This CDR3 region has 10 residues. The germline V gene encodes CDR1 GTSNPN and CDR2 SVGIG (reference sequence). The CDR3 region is CAWSNGGAFF. The CDR3 bases are TGTGCCTGGAGTAATGGGGGAGCTTTCTTT.

At least ten counts were recorded for this clonotype. This rearrangement joins TRBV7-2 to TRBJ1-6; D is perhaps TRBD1 (6 bases). The V end was cut by 2 bases, the J end by 5 bases, with 13 bases between. The CDR3 totals 16 residues. Germline values: CDR1 SGHTA, CDR2 FQGNSA. The DNA of the CDR3 is TGTGCCAGCAGCTTAAGTTACAGGGCCGATAATTCACCCCTCCACTTT. Translated, it gives CASSLSYRADNSPLHF.

In its sample, this clonotype was seen a few times. The rearrangement uses TRBV4-2 and TRBJ1-2; no reliable D call. Germline lookup yields CDR1 LGHNA and CDR2 YNFKEQ. The CDR3 has 15 amino acids. V lost 0 bases, J lost 0 bases, and 8 bases lay in between. The DNA for the CDR3 is TGTGCCAGCAGCCAAGATGATCGATCTAACTATGGCTACACCTTC. The encoded protein is CASSQDDRSNYGYTF.

This clonotype appeared many times. This sequence joins TRBV6-1 and TRBJ1-2; no definite D call. Germline values: CDR1 MNHNS, CDR2 SASEGT. V dropped 6 bases and J dropped 5 bases, with 13 bases sitting between them. CDR3 length: 13 residues. CDR3 DNA sequence: TGTGCCAGCAGACGGGCAGACGGTTATGGCTACACCTTC. It specifies CASRRADGYGYTF.

This clonotype was counted once. V gene TRBV7-9 combines with J gene TRBJ1-6; 8 positions agree with TRBD1. CDR3 size: 17 residues. Per germline, CDR1 SEHNR and CDR2 FQNEAQ (reference sequence). V lost 0 bases and J lost 9; bases outside the gene matches: 10. In DNA form, the CDR3 reads TGTGCCAGCAGCTTAGCCGCCGGGACAGGATGGAGTTCACCCCTCCACTTT. Its translation: CASSLAAGTGWSSPLHF.

This clonotype occurred a few times. The chain joins TRBV12-3 or TRBV12-4 to TRBJ2-6; no reliable D call. The CDR3 contains 17 residues. V was shortened by 3 bases and J by 0 bases, with 12 bases between the two germline ends. The DNA for the CDR3 is TGTGCCAGCAGTTTTGGTCCGCCTGGCTCTGGGGCCAACGTCCTGACTTTC. It is translated as CASSFGPPGSGANVLTF.

This clonotype was recorded at least ten times. The genes are TRBV13 and TRBJ1-2; TRBD1 might be the D (6 bases). The V end lost 3 bases, the J end lost 4 bases, and 12 bases lay between the germline ends. CDR3 length equals 14 residues. The V gene's germline CDR1 is PRHDT and CDR2 FYEKMQ (reference sequence). This chain's CDR3 is CASSLSDRTYGYTF. The CDR3 nucleotides are TGTGCCAGCAGCTTGTCTGACAGGACCTATGGCTACACCTTC.

This clonotype was seen ten or more times. The J gene is TRBJ1-1, the V gene TRBV5-6; D call uncertain. CDR3 length: 14 amino acids. The germline V gene encodes CDR1 SGHDT and CDR2 YYEEEE. The germline V and J ends were trimmed by 0 bases and 4 bases, with 10 bases remaining between them. The CDR3 sequence is CASSLGGRVTEAFF. The CDR3 DNA follows: TGTGCCAGCAGCTTGGGTGGGCGGGTCACTGAAGCTTTCTTT.

Points on this clonotype: A much larger clone is a single base away; this may be a read error. The chain recombines TRBV27 with TRBJ2-2; D remains ambiguous. CDR3 size: 14 residues. From germline, CDR1 is MNHEY and CDR2 SMNVEV (reference sequence). Trimming removed 7 bases at V and 7 bases at J, with 16 bases between. The CDR3 loop is CASTTIGNIGELFF. In DNA, the CDR3 is TGTGCCAGCACGACAATAGGGAATATCGGGGAGCTGTTTTTT.

This clonotype occurred many times. This chain connects TRBV7-9 to TRBJ2-7; 7 bases map to TRBD1. Germline CDR1 reads SEHNR; CDR2 reads FQNEAQ (reference sequence). This CDR3 region has 14 residues. The junction had 7 bases not matched to a gene; V was cut back by 5 bases and J by 3 bases. The chain's CDR3 is CASSPRDRDYEQYF. CDR3 bases: TGTGCCAGCAGCCCCAGGGACAGAGACTACGAGCAGTACTTC.

This clonotype was observed a handful of times. V and J are TRBV19 and TRBJ2-7; TRBD2 agrees at 7 bases. Germline V gene data show CDR1 as LNHDA and CDR2 as SQIVND (reference sequence). The length of the CDR3 is 13 residues. V was clipped by 8 bases and J by 4 bases; unmatched bases: 8. The CDR3 is CASAVVAGYEQYF. The CDR3 region has the DNA TGTGCCAGTGCCGTGGTAGCGGGTTACGAGCAGTACTTC. Full variable domain (outside the CDR3, taken from reference TRBV19 and TRBJ2-7): DGGITQSPKYLFRKEGQNVTLSCEQNLNHDAMYWYRQDPGQGLRLIYYSQIVNDFQKGDIAEGYSVSREKKESFPLTVTSAQKNPTAFYLCASAVVAGYEQYFGPGTRLTVT.

The chain is built from TRBV6-5 and TRBJ2-4; D unresolved. V was clipped by 0 bases and J by 9 bases, with 15 bases between them. CDR3 size: 15 residues. Germline V gene data show CDR1 as MNHEY and CDR2 as SVGAGI. CDR3 DNA: TGTGCCAGCAGTTACTCTTCACTGACGAAGTCCATTCAGTACTTC. Residues: CASSYSSLTKSIQYF.